The 16 T cell receptor beta chains given below trace back to one sample, sequenced in a study of response to subunit inactivated influenza vaccine. TCRdb passed the RT-PCR reads through MiXCR, listing each CDR3 protein once. The sample lists approximately 680,000 distinct CDR3 sequences, around 16% seen once, with more than 9% in the top ten. Sequenced material: PBMCs from blood, taken about 12 days after vaccination. These receptors were obtained from a middle-aged man who received an inactivated influenza vaccine.

This clonotype was seen more than once but under ten times. This chain joins TRBV4-1 and TRBJ1-1; TRBD1 might be the D (6 bases). The germline V gene encodes CDR1 MGHRA and CDR2 YSYEKL. The CDR3 runs to 15 residues. The V end lost 1 base, the J end lost 4 bases, and 13 bases lay between the germline ends. The CDR3 DNA follows: TGCGCCAGCAGCCAAGGGGCAGGGGCAATCACTGAAGCTTTCTTT. Amino acids: CASSQGAGAITEAFF.

This clonotype was detected many times. With a much larger clone just one base away, this may be a read error. This chain connects TRBV12-3 or TRBV12-4 to TRBJ2-7; 7 bases fit TRBD1. The ends lost 5 bases at V and 0 bases at J; junction bases unmatched: 4. The CDR3 consists of 14 residues. The chain's CDR3 is CASSHRDSSYEQYF. The CDR3, as DNA: TGTGCCAGCAGTCACCGGGACAGCTCCTACGAGCAGTACTTC.

The chain links TRBV10-1 to TRBJ2-1, with a possible D match to TRBD2 (6 bases). This CDR3 is built from 16 residues. The germline CDR1 and CDR2 sequences are WNHNN and SYGVQD (reference sequence). V lost 4 bases and J lost 5, with 18 bases in between. The CDR3 loop reads CASSGAGFGRNNEQFF. CDR3 bases: TGCGCCAGCAGTGGCGCGGGGTTCGGACGGAACAATGAGCAGTTCTTC.

This clonotype has only one observation. Since a much larger clone is just one base distant, this may be a read error. This chain connects TRBV12-3 or TRBV12-4 to TRBJ1-2, with D perhaps matching TRBD1 (5 bases). V was trimmed by 6 bases and J by 4 bases, leaving 15 bases between them. This CDR3 has 14 residues. The CDR3 DNA reads TGTGCCAGCAGAAAAGCGGCAGGGTGCTATGGCTACACCTTC. This sequence encodes CASRKAAGCYGYTF.

The chain carries TRBV6-1 and TRBJ1-6, with unresolved D. V was shortened by 7 bases and J by 4 bases, with 11 bases between the two germline ends. Germline V CDR1 and CDR2: MNHNS, SASEGT. The CDR3 sequence is 14 residues long. CDR3 in amino acids: CASTPPGYNSPLHF. Written as DNA, the CDR3 is TGTGCCAGCACCCCGCCCGGTTATAATTCACCCCTCCACTTT.

The chain employs TRBV7-2 and TRBJ1-4; D not resolved. This CDR3 has 15 amino acids. Trimming cost V 4 bases and J 4 bases, with 13 bases left between them. Germline V gives CDR1 SGHTA, CDR2 FQGNSA. The CDR3: CASSSLAAYNEKLFF. The CDR3 nucleotides are TGTGCCAGCAGCTCCCTGGCCGCTTATAATGAAAAACTGTTTTTT.

The chain links TRBV7-8 to TRBJ2-7; D ambiguous. Germline CDR1 and CDR2: SGHVS and FQNEAQ. This CDR3 region has 15 residues. V was trimmed by 1 base and J by 3 bases, leaving 13 bases between them. The CDR3 nucleotides read TGTGCCAGCAGCTTAGTGGTAGGGAAAAACTACGAGCAGTACTTC. Residues: CASSLVVGKNYEQYF.

In this sample, this clonotype turned up many times. The rearrangement uses TRBV29-1 and TRBJ2-7; TRBD2 might be the D (5 bases). V was pared by 2 bases and J by 5 bases, with 7 bases between. The germline gives CDR1 SQVTM, CDR2 ANQGSEA. The CDR3 has 11 residues. DNA of the CDR3: TGCAGCGTTGAATCGCGGGACGAGCAGTACTTC. Its protein product is CSVESRDEQYF.

This clonotype was counted a few times. The genes are TRBV11-2 and TRBJ2-7; D remains unclear. This CDR3 has 16 amino acids. The ends were cut back, 4 bases at V and 0 bases at J, with 16 bases in the middle. Germline V CDR1 and CDR2: SGHAT, FQNNGV. The CDR3 DNA reads as TGTGCCAGCAGCTCTCTCCGCCTCGGAAGCTCCTACGAGCAGTACTTC. Amino acid sequence: CASSSLRLGSSYEQYF.

This clonotype turned up a few times. This chain joins TRBV28 and TRBJ2-5; D is possibly TRBD1 (6 bases). V shed 6 bases and J shed 4 bases, with 15 bases lying between them. CDR3 size: 14 residues. Germline CDR1 is MDHEN and CDR2 is SYDVKM. CDR3 bases: TGTGCCAGCAGGGATCACAGGGCGGGAGAGACCCAGTACTTC. This codes for CASRDHRAGETQYF.

V gene TRBV5-1 combines with J gene TRBJ2-3; 9 bases map to TRBD1. The V gene end was trimmed by 8 bases and the J gene end by 0 bases; junction bases not matched to a gene: 4. Looked up from germline, CDR1 is SGHRS and CDR2 is YFSETQ. The CDR3 has 14 amino acids. As DNA, the CDR3 is TGCGCCAGTCGGACAGGGGAAAGCACAGATACGCAGTATTTT. Encoded protein: CASRTGESTDTQYF.

The sample holds a few counts of this clonotype. The J gene is TRBJ1-2, the V gene TRBV12-3 or TRBV12-4, with D unclear. This CDR3 is built from 13 residues. V was cut by 4 bases and J by 6 bases, with 12 bases left in between. The CDR3 DNA reads TGTGCCAGCAGTTCATGGCCAGTAGATGGCTACACCTTC. This codes for CASSSWPVDGYTF.

The chain has TRBV6-1 and TRBJ1-5; 10 nucleotides align to TRBD1. This CDR3 has 15 amino acids. Germline CDR1 reads MNHNS; CDR2 reads SASEGT. V shed 6 bases and J 2 bases; nucleotides not matched to a gene: 4. The CDR3 reads CASRGQGSGNQPQHF. The CDR3 region has the DNA TGTGCCAGCAGGGGACAGGGGAGCGGCAATCAGCCCCAGCATTTT.

In its sample, this clonotype was seen many times. This sequence joins TRBV9 and TRBJ2-1, with 7 bases fitting TRBD1. CDR1 is SGDLS and CDR2 is YYNGEE in the germline V gene. Germline trimming cut 3 bases from V and 0 bases from J; bases unmatched to any gene: 3. The CDR3 runs to 15 residues. The CDR3 DNA is TGTGCCAGCAGCGCTCGGGACAGCTCCTACAATGAGCAGTTCTTC. It translates to CASSARDSSYNEQFF.

V is TRBV7-2 and J is TRBJ2-5, with a weak D call TRBD2 (5 bases). The CDR3 totals 13 residues. CDR1 and CDR2 from the germline V gene are SGHTA and FQGNSA. Trimming pared 1 base from V and 3 bases from J, leaving 6 bases between. The CDR3 nucleotides read TGTGCCAGCAGCTTAGGGAGGAAAGAGACCCAGTACTTC. This translates into CASSLGRKETQYF. The whole variable domain, filled in from reference TRBV7-2 and TRBJ2-5, reads GAGVSQSPSNKVTEKGKDVELRCDPISGHTALYWYRQSLGQGLEFLIYFQGNSAPDKSGLPSDRFSAERTGGSVSTLTIQRTQQEDSAVYLCASSLGRKETQYFGPGTRLLVL.

Note on this clonotype: One junction end disagrees with the germline gene, perhaps due to a read error. This chain joins TRBV12-3 or TRBV12-4 and TRBJ2-3, with D hard to call. The length of the CDR3 is 14 residues. This chain's CDR3 is CASILGSSTDTQYF. The DNA of the CDR3 is TGTGCCAGCATTTTAGGATCTAGCACAGATACGCAGTATTTT.